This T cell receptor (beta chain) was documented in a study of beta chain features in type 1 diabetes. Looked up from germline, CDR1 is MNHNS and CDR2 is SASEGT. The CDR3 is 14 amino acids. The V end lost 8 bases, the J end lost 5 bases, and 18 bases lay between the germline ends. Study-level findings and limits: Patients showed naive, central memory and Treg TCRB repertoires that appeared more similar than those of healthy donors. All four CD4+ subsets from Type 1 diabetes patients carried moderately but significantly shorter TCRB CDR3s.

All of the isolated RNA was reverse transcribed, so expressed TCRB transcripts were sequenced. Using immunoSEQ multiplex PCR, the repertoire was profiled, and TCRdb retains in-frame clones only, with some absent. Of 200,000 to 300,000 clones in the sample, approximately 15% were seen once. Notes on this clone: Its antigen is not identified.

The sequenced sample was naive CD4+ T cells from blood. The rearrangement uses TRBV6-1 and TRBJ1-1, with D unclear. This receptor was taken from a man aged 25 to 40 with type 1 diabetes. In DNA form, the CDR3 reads TGTGCCAGCGGGTTCCACGGAGTCGGGACTGAAGCTTTCTTT. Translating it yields CASGFHGVGTEAFF.